This T cell receptor (beta chain) was recorded in a study of a mutant IDH1 vaccine in newly diagnosed glioma. Noted time point: week 23, last vaccination. What each vaccine dose contained was 300 ug of mutant IDH1 20-mer peptide, accompanied by topical imiquimod. CDR1 is LNHNV, CDR2 YYDKDF, per germline (reference sequence). This CDR3 is 13 amino acids long. Trimming cost V 5 bases and J 6 bases; bases outside gene matches: 3. Sequencing was performed with immunoSEQ multiplex PCR; in TCRdb, only in-frame clones are kept and a portion is missing. The sample shows about 60,000 clones, over 75% of them seen only once. In regard to this clone: Its antigen remains unidentified.

Sequences were derived from PBMCs, sampled from a glioma patient whose treatment included an IDH1 peptide vaccine. The J gene is TRBJ1-2, the V gene TRBV15, with TRBD1 matching 10 bases. The TCR sequence derives from a young man with glioma. CDR3 residues: CATSEDRGNGYTF. Written as DNA, the CDR3 is TGTGCCACCAGCGAGGACAGGGGGAATGGCTACACCTTC.